The following is a T cell receptor beta chain sequence with its context. Its matching antigen is unknown. The V and J ends lost 1 base and 6 bases, in that order; junction bases with no gene match: 5. Germline V CDR1 and CDR2: SGHVS, FQNEAQ. CDR3 length: 14 residues. PCR involved 60 Vbeta and 13 Jbeta primers. Clones were read by immunoSEQ multiplex PCR, and TCRdb kept only the in-frame ones, dropping some. The repertoire consists of approximately 90,000 clones, with 75% to 90% occurring once and the leading ten covering 6.5% to 9%. At sampling all donors were nominally healthy, likely with unrecorded immune exposures. The sample originates from a study of cytomegalovirus exposure and HLA in healthy donors. Study-wide points: The listing of about 150 TCR beta chains classed them as cytomegalovirus-associated.

Source material: PBMCs. The V gene is TRBV7-8, the J gene TRBJ2-7; 8 bases fit TRBD1. This clonotype was sampled from a man aged 35 to 55 in good health and CMV-seropositive. DNA of the CDR3: TGTGCCAGCAGCTTAGGGCAGGGGGCCCTCGAGCAGTACTTC. This sequence encodes CASSLGQGALEQYF.